This TCR beta chain originates from a study of blood T cell repertoires in COVID-19. Deletions cut 8 bases from V and 0 bases from J, with 7 bases between. Germline V gene lookup returns CDR1 LGHNA and CDR2 YSLEER. This CDR3 has 13 residues. The data were produced by immunoSEQ multiplex PCR, yet TCRdb's version contains in-frame clones alone and is incomplete. This repertoire shows about 150,000 clones, 84% found once; its top ten account for roughly 13%. The material sequenced was peripheral blood. The source is a man aged 18 to 29 with active or convalescent COVID-19. The V and J genes are TRBV4-3 and TRBJ1-4; the D is unclear. CDR3 bases: TGCGCCAGCGGCGGAGCAACTAATGAAAAACTGTTTTTT. It is translated as CASGGATNEKLFF.